This is a list of T cell receptor beta chains from one sample in a study of blood T cell repertoires in COVID-19. Using immunoSEQ multiplex PCR, the repertoire was profiled, and TCRdb retains in-frame clones only, with some absent. The data contain 95,000 to 100,000 clones, about 90% of them singletons. The sample was peripheral blood. The receptors were gathered from a woman under 40 with acute or convalescent COVID-19. The CDR3 runs from the conserved cysteine through the conserved F or W. Fields, in order: V gene, J gene, D gene, CDR3 protein. D genes are given only for firm matches.

v_call: TRBV6-5; j_call: TRBJ2-2; d_call: TRBD1; cdr3_aa: CASSYSRAGGAGELFF
v_call: TRBV30; j_call: TRBJ2-7; d_call: -; cdr3_aa: CAWTLTGPYEQYF
v_call: TRBV7-9; j_call: TRBJ2-1; d_call: TRBD1; cdr3_aa: CASSLGLDRGPGEQFF
v_call: TRBV7-9; j_call: TRBJ1-2; d_call: TRBD1; cdr3_aa: CASSPLMGTGRGYGYTF
v_call: TRBV6-1; j_call: TRBJ1-1; d_call: -; cdr3_aa: CASSDRTVKAFF
v_call: TRBV7-9; j_call: TRBJ1-1; d_call: TRBD1; cdr3_aa: CASSSGPGQLNTEAFF
v_call: TRBV3-1/TRBV3-2; j_call: TRBJ1-1; d_call: -; cdr3_aa: CASSHRTATEAFF
v_call: TRBV14; j_call: TRBJ1-2; d_call: -; cdr3_aa: CASSQEPGQPANYGYTF
v_call: TRBV27; j_call: TRBJ2-7; d_call: TRBD2; cdr3_aa: CASSLFASGGANEQYF
v_call: TRBV2; j_call: TRBJ1-2; d_call: -; cdr3_aa: CASMGQFTYGYTF
v_call: TRBV30; j_call: TRBJ2-2; d_call: TRBD2; cdr3_aa: CAWRRTSGGAGELFF
v_call: TRBV5-6; j_call: TRBJ1-3; d_call: -; cdr3_aa: CASSPRRGHTIYF
v_call: TRBV28; j_call: TRBJ1-1; d_call: -; cdr3_aa: CATGGGGKNTEAFF
v_call: TRBV28; j_call: TRBJ2-6; d_call: -; cdr3_aa: CASVAQGRGPGANVLTF
v_call: TRBV5-1; j_call: TRBJ2-7; d_call: TRBD1; cdr3_aa: CASSLEGTGSPYEQYF
v_call: TRBV10-3; j_call: TRBJ1-3; d_call: TRBD1; cdr3_aa: CAISESQGVTSGNTIYF
v_call: TRBV29-1; j_call: TRBJ1-3; d_call: -; cdr3_aa: CSVDGGEGSGNTIYF
v_call: TRBV5-8; j_call: TRBJ2-2; d_call: -; cdr3_aa: CASSYREGTGELFF
v_call: TRBV30; j_call: TRBJ2-2; d_call: -; cdr3_aa: CARDRQANTGELFF
v_call: TRBV5-4; j_call: TRBJ2-7; d_call: -; cdr3_aa: CASSLVGQGFRYEQYF
v_call: TRBV4-1; j_call: TRBJ2-3; d_call: -; cdr3_aa: CASSQGLDTQYF
v_call: TRBV29-1; j_call: TRBJ1-1; d_call: -; cdr3_aa: CSVEGVTGRGTEAFF
v_call: TRBV28; j_call: TRBJ1-2; d_call: TRBD1; cdr3_aa: CASSPGQGGVYGYTF
v_call: TRBV11-3; j_call: TRBJ2-7; d_call: -; cdr3_aa: CASSLDSAVGEQYF
v_call: TRBV3-1/TRBV3-2; j_call: TRBJ1-2; d_call: TRBD1; cdr3_aa: CASSQGQGYGYTF
v_call: TRBV19; j_call: TRBJ1-1; d_call: TRBD1; cdr3_aa: CASSLTGFSTEAFF
v_call: TRBV4-2; j_call: TRBJ2-2; d_call: -; cdr3_aa: CASSQDRGQGGELFF
v_call: TRBV12-3/TRBV12-4; j_call: TRBJ1-2; d_call: TRBD1; cdr3_aa: CASSRQGVDGYTF
v_call: TRBV5-6; j_call: TRBJ1-4; d_call: -; cdr3_aa: CASSLAGKLFF
v_call: TRBV24-1; j_call: TRBJ1-4; d_call: -; cdr3_aa: CATSDGGTGGKGEKLFF
v_call: TRBV3-1/TRBV3-2; j_call: TRBJ1-5; d_call: -; cdr3_aa: CASSQGGGQPQHF
v_call: TRBV3-1/TRBV3-2; j_call: TRBJ2-3; d_call: TRBD2; cdr3_aa: CASSQDSGGADTQYF
v_call: TRBV12-3/TRBV12-4; j_call: TRBJ2-1; d_call: -; cdr3_aa: CASSLIVNEQFF
v_call: TRBV19; j_call: TRBJ2-1; d_call: TRBD2; cdr3_aa: CASSIIRLAGDGYEQFF
v_call: TRBV5-1; j_call: TRBJ1-3; d_call: -; cdr3_aa: CASTLEGAGNTIYF
v_call: TRBV5-1; j_call: TRBJ2-7; d_call: TRBD1; cdr3_aa: CASSDPGQSYEQYF
v_call: TRBV6-5; j_call: TRBJ2-1; d_call: TRBD1; cdr3_aa: CASSYLRKSGQDEQFF
v_call: TRBV11-2; j_call: TRBJ2-1; d_call: -; cdr3_aa: CASSLKAGQGGFF
v_call: TRBV7-2; j_call: TRBJ1-6; d_call: -; cdr3_aa: CASSLVVGDNSPLHF
v_call: TRBV5-1; j_call: TRBJ1-2; d_call: -; cdr3_aa: CASSLATGGDGHYGYTF
v_call: TRBV3-1/TRBV3-2; j_call: TRBJ2-5; d_call: TRBD1; cdr3_aa: CASSQVGTGYETQYF
v_call: TRBV18; j_call: TRBJ2-2; d_call: TRBD1; cdr3_aa: CASSPYSGQDTGELFF
v_call: TRBV12-5; j_call: TRBJ1-4; d_call: -; cdr3_aa: CASGLVAGKANEKLFF
v_call: TRBV28; j_call: TRBJ2-3; d_call: TRBD2; cdr3_aa: CASSSSGDSTDTQYF
v_call: TRBV6-5; j_call: TRBJ2-7; d_call: TRBD1; cdr3_aa: CAAGQGVYSYEQYF
v_call: TRBV5-1; j_call: TRBJ2-7; d_call: TRBD1; cdr3_aa: CASSLAGTGNLGEQYF
v_call: TRBV2; j_call: TRBJ1-3; d_call: -; cdr3_aa: CASSGRDSGNTIYF
v_call: TRBV10-3; j_call: TRBJ2-6; d_call: -; cdr3_aa: CAISESAPGANVLTF
v_call: TRBV27; j_call: TRBJ2-3; d_call: TRBD1; cdr3_aa: CASRETGFGYMSTDTQYF
v_call: TRBV19; j_call: TRBJ1-3; d_call: -; cdr3_aa: CASSPGARGNTIYF
v_call: TRBV10-3; j_call: TRBJ2-7; d_call: -; cdr3_aa: CAISGGGQPYEQYF
v_call: TRBV28; j_call: TRBJ2-7; d_call: -; cdr3_aa: CASETGRDSYEQYF
v_call: TRBV5-6; j_call: TRBJ1-3; d_call: -; cdr3_aa: CASSWGTGTGNTIYF
v_call: TRBV28; j_call: TRBJ1-4; d_call: TRBD1; cdr3_aa: CASSLSLRGAYRGEKLFF
v_call: TRBV14; j_call: TRBJ2-2; d_call: -; cdr3_aa: CASSQDFGGDTGELFF
v_call: TRBV5-1; j_call: TRBJ2-2; d_call: -; cdr3_aa: CASSSMNTGELFF
v_call: TRBV5-1; j_call: TRBJ1-5; d_call: -; cdr3_aa: CASSEGAYSNQPQHF
v_call: TRBV5-5; j_call: TRBJ2-1; d_call: -; cdr3_aa: CASSFELRLDNEQFF
v_call: TRBV6-1; j_call: TRBJ2-3; d_call: TRBD1; cdr3_aa: CASSENEPGQGGNTQYF